This is a list of T cell receptor beta chains from one sample in a study of vaccination and CD4 T cells after COVID-19. Their recognized antigens are unknown. From the PCR reads, TCRdb called clonotypes with MiXCR, one entry per CDR3 protein. Of just over 7,000 distinct CDR3 sequences listed, roughly 44% are singletons. Input material: CD4+ T cells from blood, cultured in vitro. These receptors all come from a human donor in good health. CDR3s include the opening cysteine and the closing phenylalanine or tryptophan. Each record gives: V gene, clone size, J gene, D gene, CDR3 protein, CDR3 DNA. The D gene is left open where the match is weak. Expanded clones are given a class, and other clones once, few, many or no size at all.

v_gene: TRBV6-5; abundance: -; j_gene: TRBJ1-2; d_gene: TRBD1; CDR3aa: CASSYYGRGRVDYGYTF; CDR3nt: TGTGCCAGCAGTTACTACGGGAGGGGGCGGGTGGACTATGGCTACACCTTC
v_gene: TRBV19; abundance: -; j_gene: TRBJ2-5; d_gene: TRBD1; CDR3aa: CASKLSGTEKETQYF; CDR3nt: TGTGCCAGCAAACTCTCCGGGACAGAGAAAGAGACCCAGTACTTC
v_gene: TRBV2; abundance: -; j_gene: TRBJ1-2; d_gene: -; CDR3aa: CASSEARGKGYTF; CDR3nt: TGTGCCAGCAGTGAAGCGCGAGGGAAGGGCTACACCTTC
v_gene: TRBV7-6; abundance: -; j_gene: TRBJ2-7; d_gene: -; CDR3aa: CASSLAGQAYEQYF; CDR3nt: TGTGCCAGCAGCTTAGCGGGACAAGCCTACGAGCAGTACTTC
v_gene: TRBV4-1; abundance: -; j_gene: TRBJ1-2; d_gene: -; CDR3aa: CASSRLMGGGGYTF; CDR3nt: TGCGCCAGCAGCCGCCTAATGGGGGGAGGAGGCTACACCTTC
v_gene: TRBV7-2; abundance: -; j_gene: TRBJ2-5; d_gene: TRBD2; CDR3aa: CASSLLNTVGLARVDQETQYF; CDR3nt: TGTGCCAGCAGCTTGCTCAATACTGTCGGACTAGCGAGGGTAGACCAAGAGACCCAGTACTTC
v_gene: TRBV7-2; abundance: -; j_gene: TRBJ1-1; d_gene: -; CDR3aa: CASRTLGVEAFF; CDR3nt: TGTGCCAGCAGGACGTTAGGAGTTGAAGCTTTCTTT
v_gene: TRBV19; abundance: -; j_gene: TRBJ1-1; d_gene: -; CDR3aa: CASSMDKNTEAFF; CDR3nt: TGTGCCAGTAGTATGGATAAGAACACTGAAGCTTTCTTT
v_gene: TRBV4-1; abundance: -; j_gene: TRBJ2-6; d_gene: TRBD1; CDR3aa: CASSQPTGLFSGANVLTF; CDR3nt: TGCGCCAGCAGCCAGCCGACAGGGCTCTTCTCTGGGGCCAACGTCCTGACTTTC
v_gene: TRBV7-9; abundance: few; j_gene: TRBJ1-2; d_gene: -; CDR3aa: CASSLGGFAYGYTF; CDR3nt: TGTGCCAGCAGCTTAGGGGGCTTCGCATATGGCTACACCTTC
v_gene: TRBV19; abundance: -; j_gene: TRBJ2-5; d_gene: TRBD1; CDR3aa: CASNSPGTGGGETQYF; CDR3nt: TGTGCCAGTAACTCCCCTGGGACAGGGGGAGGCGAGACCCAGTACTTC
v_gene: TRBV27; abundance: few; j_gene: TRBJ2-7; d_gene: TRBD1; CDR3aa: CASSSRDRGYEQYF; CDR3nt: TGTGCCAGCAGTTCCCGGGACAGGGGCTACGAGCAGTACTTC
v_gene: TRBV11-2; abundance: -; j_gene: TRBJ1-1; d_gene: -; CDR3aa: CASSLAPGNTEAFF; CDR3nt: TGTGCCAGCAGCCTCGCGCCGGGGAACACTGAAGCTTTCTTT
v_gene: TRBV9; abundance: -; j_gene: TRBJ1-1; d_gene: TRBD1; CDR3aa: CASSVTGQGATEAFF; CDR3nt: TGTGCCAGCAGCGTTACGGGACAGGGGGCAACTGAAGCTTTCTTT
v_gene: TRBV7-9; abundance: -; j_gene: TRBJ1-2; d_gene: -; CDR3aa: CASSLIEVGYTF; CDR3nt: TGTGCCAGCAGCTTAATAGAAGTTGGCTACACCTTC
v_gene: TRBV6-5; abundance: few; j_gene: TRBJ1-6; d_gene: -; CDR3aa: CASSYSIEANSPLHF; CDR3nt: TGTGCCAGCAGTTACTCGATCGAAGCGAATTCACCCCTCCACTTT
v_gene: TRBV19; abundance: large; j_gene: TRBJ2-1; d_gene: TRBD2; CDR3aa: CASSPYLGLANEQFF; CDR3nt: TGTGCCAGTAGTCCCTACCTCGGACTAGCTAATGAGCAGTTCTTC
v_gene: TRBV7-2; abundance: -; j_gene: TRBJ1-2; d_gene: -; CDR3aa: CASSLDSYGYTF; CDR3nt: TGTGCCAGCAGCCTGGACAGCTATGGCTACACCTTC
v_gene: TRBV10-3; abundance: few; j_gene: TRBJ1-2; d_gene: -; CDR3aa: CAIRTGEDYGYTF; CDR3nt: TGTGCCATCAGGACAGGAGAGGACTATGGCTACACCTTC
v_gene: TRBV6-1; abundance: -; j_gene: TRBJ2-6; d_gene: TRBD1; CDR3aa: CASRFGTGRTGANVLTF; CDR3nt: TGTGCCAGCAGGTTCGGGACAGGGAGGACCGGGGCCAACGTCCTGACTTTC
v_gene: TRBV24-1; abundance: few; j_gene: TRBJ2-5; d_gene: TRBD1; CDR3aa: CATTDRGQAGTQYF; CDR3nt: TGTGCCACCACCGATCGGGGACAGGCGGGGACCCAGTACTTC
v_gene: TRBV7-2; abundance: large; j_gene: TRBJ1-1; d_gene: TRBD1; CDR3aa: CASSPQTGRTEAFF; CDR3nt: TGTGCCAGCAGCCCCCAGACAGGGCGGACTGAAGCTTTCTTT
v_gene: TRBV28; abundance: few; j_gene: TRBJ1-1; d_gene: -; CDR3aa: CASSLLGLPGPEAFF; CDR3nt: TGTGCCAGCAGTTTATTAGGTTTACCCGGCCCTGAAGCTTTCTTT
v_gene: TRBV6-5; abundance: few; j_gene: TRBJ1-2; d_gene: TRBD1; CDR3aa: CASSYSISSSRGHRRGYTF; CDR3nt: TGTGCCAGCAGTTACTCAATAAGTAGTAGCAGGGGGCACCGGCGTGGCTACACCTTC
v_gene: TRBV6-1; abundance: -; j_gene: TRBJ1-4; d_gene: -; CDR3aa: CASSETRATNEKLFF; CDR3nt: TGTGCCAGCAGTGAAACGCGTGCAACTAATGAAAAACTGTTTTTT
v_gene: TRBV7-2; abundance: -; j_gene: TRBJ2-2; d_gene: TRBD2; CDR3aa: CASSPLAGAGELFF; CDR3nt: TGTGCCAGCAGTCCACTAGCGGGGGCCGGGGAGCTGTTTTTT
v_gene: TRBV5-1; abundance: -; j_gene: TRBJ2-7; d_gene: TRBD2; CDR3aa: CASGSGGPLYEQYF; CDR3nt: TGCGCCAGCGGCTCGGGGGGTCCCCTATACGAGCAGTACTTC
v_gene: TRBV10-3; abundance: -; j_gene: TRBJ2-3; d_gene: TRBD2; CDR3aa: CAIRILAGGNLSDTQYF; CDR3nt: TGTGCCATCAGGATACTAGCGGGAGGGAATCTGTCAGATACGCAGTATTTT